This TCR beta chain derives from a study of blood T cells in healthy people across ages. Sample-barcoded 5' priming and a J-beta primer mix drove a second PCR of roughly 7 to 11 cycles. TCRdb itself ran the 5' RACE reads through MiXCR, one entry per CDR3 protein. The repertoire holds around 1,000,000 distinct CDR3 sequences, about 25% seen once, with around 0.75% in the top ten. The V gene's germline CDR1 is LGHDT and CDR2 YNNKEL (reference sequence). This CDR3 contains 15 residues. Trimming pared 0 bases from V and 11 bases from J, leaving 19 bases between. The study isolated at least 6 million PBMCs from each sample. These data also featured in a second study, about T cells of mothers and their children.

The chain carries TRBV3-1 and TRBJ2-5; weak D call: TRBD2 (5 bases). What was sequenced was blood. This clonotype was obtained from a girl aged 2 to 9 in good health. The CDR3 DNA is TGTGCCAGCAGCCAAGATAGTGACTACCCCTTGAAGCAGTACTTC. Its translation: CASSQDSDYPLKQYF.